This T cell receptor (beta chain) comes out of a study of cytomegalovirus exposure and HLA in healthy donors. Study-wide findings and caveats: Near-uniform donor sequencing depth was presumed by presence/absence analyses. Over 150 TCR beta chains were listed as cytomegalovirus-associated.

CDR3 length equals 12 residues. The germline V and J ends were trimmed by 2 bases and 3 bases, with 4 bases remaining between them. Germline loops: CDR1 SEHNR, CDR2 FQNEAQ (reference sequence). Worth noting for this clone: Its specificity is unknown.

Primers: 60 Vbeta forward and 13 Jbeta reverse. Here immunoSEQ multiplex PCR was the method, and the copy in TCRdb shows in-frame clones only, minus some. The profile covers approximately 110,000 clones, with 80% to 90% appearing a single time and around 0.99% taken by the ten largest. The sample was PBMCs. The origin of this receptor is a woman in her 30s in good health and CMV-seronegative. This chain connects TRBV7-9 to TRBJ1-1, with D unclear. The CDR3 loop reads CASSLSYTEAFF. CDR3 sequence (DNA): TGTGCCAGCAGCTTATCGTACACTGAAGCTTTCTTT.